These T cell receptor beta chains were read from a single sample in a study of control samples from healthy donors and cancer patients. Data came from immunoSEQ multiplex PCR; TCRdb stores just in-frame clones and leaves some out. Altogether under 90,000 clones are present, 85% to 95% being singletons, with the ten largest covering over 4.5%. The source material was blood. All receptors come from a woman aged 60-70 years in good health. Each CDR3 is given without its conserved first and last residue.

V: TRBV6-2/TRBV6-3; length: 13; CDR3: ASSYESGREGEQY
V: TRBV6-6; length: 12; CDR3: ASSPGQRSYGYT
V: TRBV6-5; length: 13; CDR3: ASMLIAGGENEQY
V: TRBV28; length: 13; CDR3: ASSLFGGVVTEAF
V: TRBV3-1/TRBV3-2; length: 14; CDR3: ASSQDRDLAKNIQY
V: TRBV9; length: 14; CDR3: ASSASPLAGQETQY
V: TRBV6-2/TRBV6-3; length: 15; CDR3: ASTPGLAGARTGELF
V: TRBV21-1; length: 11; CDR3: ASNTKGGYGYT
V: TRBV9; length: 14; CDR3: ASSVDGRGLGNTIY
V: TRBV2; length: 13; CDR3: ASIGQGQLNYGYT
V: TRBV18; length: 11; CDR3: ASSPPSSIEQY
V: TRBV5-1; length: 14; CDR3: ASSLRDRVTTGELF
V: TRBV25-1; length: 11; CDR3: ASGTSNTDTQY
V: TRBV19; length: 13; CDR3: ATRSEGGPSYEQY
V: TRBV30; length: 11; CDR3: AWSAGSGNTIY
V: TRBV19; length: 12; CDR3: ASSFNSGANVLT
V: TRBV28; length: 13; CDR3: ASSSPTGGNQPQH
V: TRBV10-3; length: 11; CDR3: AIQNNQADEQF
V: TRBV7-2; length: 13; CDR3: ASSSRQGVVSPLH
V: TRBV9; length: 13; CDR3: ASSVDQAGTDTQY
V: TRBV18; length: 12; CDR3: ASSPPTNTGELF
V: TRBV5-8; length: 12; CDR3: ASSWTGVYNEQF
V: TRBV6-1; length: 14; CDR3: ASSESLAGGGETQY
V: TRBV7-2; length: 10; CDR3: ASSSGNYGYT